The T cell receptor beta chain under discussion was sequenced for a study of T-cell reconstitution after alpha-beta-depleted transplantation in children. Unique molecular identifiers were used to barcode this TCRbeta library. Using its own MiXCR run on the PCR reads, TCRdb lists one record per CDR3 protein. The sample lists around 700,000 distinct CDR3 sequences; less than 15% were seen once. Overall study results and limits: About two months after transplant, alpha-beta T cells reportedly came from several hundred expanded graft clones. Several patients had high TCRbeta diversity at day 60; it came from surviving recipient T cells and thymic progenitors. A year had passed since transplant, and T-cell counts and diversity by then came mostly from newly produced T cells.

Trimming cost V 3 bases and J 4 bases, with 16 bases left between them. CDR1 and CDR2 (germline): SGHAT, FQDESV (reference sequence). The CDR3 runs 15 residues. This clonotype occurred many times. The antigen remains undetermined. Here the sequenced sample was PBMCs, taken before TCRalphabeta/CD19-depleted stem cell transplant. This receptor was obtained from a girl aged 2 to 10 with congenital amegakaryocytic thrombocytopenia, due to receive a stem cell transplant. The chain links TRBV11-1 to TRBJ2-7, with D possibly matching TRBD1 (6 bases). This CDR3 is CASSFFQGRKYEQYF. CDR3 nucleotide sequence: TGTGCCAGCAGCTTCTTCCAGGGGCGAAAATACGAGCAGTACTTC.